The next 20 T cell receptor beta chains were all read from a single sample in a study of T cell responses to AZD1222 COVID-19 vaccine. Generated by immunoSEQ multiplex PCR, the TCRdb table keeps only in-frame clones and is missing some. The sample has roughly 150,000 clones, around 93% seen once. This specimen consisted of peripheral blood, obtained 28 days after the second AZD1222 dose. The receptors come from an adult who received the AZD1222 COVID-19 vaccine.

V usage is TRBV5-1 and J usage is TRBJ1-2; D unresolved. Germline V gene lookup returns CDR1 SGHRS and CDR2 YFSETQ. This CDR3 has 12 residues. Trimming took 4 bases from V and 4 from J, leaving 8 bases between them. CDR3 amino acids: CASSAGAYGYTF. CDR3 nucleotides: TGCGCCAGCAGCGCCGGAGCCTATGGCTACACCTTC.

V is TRBV20-1 and J is TRBJ2-2; D gene uncertain. This CDR3 has 12 residues. Germline assignment: CDR1 DFQATT and CDR2 SNEGSKA (reference sequence). Trimming stripped 3 bases from V and 6 bases from J, with 8 bases between. CDR3 region: CSASPFAGELFF. Written as DNA, the CDR3 is TGCAGTGCTAGTCCTTTTGCCGGGGAGCTGTTTTTT.

V usage is TRBV6-5 and J usage is TRBJ2-7, with TRBD1 as a possible D gene (6 bases). The germline CDR1 and CDR2 sequences are MNHEY and SVGAGI. Trimming cost V 0 bases and J 0 bases, with 9 bases left between them. The CDR3 is 15 amino acids. CDR3: CASSYSPGVSYEQYF. The CDR3 DNA is TGTGCCAGCAGTTACTCGCCAGGGGTCTCCTACGAGCAGTACTTC.

The chain has TRBV11-3 and TRBJ2-7; D remains unclear. The CDR3 runs to 14 residues. The germline V and J ends were trimmed by 4 bases and 4 bases, with 14 bases remaining between them. The germline CDR1 and CDR2 sequences are SGHNT and YENEEA. CDR3 sequence (DNA): TGTGCCAGCAGCTCCAGCCGGAACGGATACGAGCAGTACTTC. It specifies CASSSSRNGYEQYF.

Regarding this clone: Different DNA sequences within this sample yield the same CDR3. This chain joins TRBV9 and TRBJ2-7; tentatively, D is TRBD2 (6 bases). The CDR3 totals 14 residues. Between the trimmed V and J ends, which lost 2 bases and 4 bases, there was a span of 13 bases. CDR1 is SGDLS and CDR2 is YYNGEE in the germline V gene. CDR3 bases: TGTGCCAGCAGCGTCGGTAGCGGAGGTTACGAGCAGTACTTC. This gives the protein CASSVGSGGYEQYF. The whole variable domain, filled in from reference TRBV9 and TRBJ2-7, reads DSGVTQTPKHLITATGQRVTLRCSPRSGDLSVYWYQQSLDQGLQFLIQYYNGEERAKGNILERFSAQQFPDLHSELNLSSLELGDSALYFCASSVGSGGYEQYFGPGTRLTVT.

This chain connects TRBV7-2 to TRBJ2-2, with 8 bases fitting TRBD2. The germline V gene encodes CDR1 SGHTA and CDR2 FQGNSA. Trimming removed 5 bases from V and 4 bases from J; junction bases left unmatched: 18. The CDR3 sequence is 19 residues long. The CDR3 DNA is TGTGCCAGCAGCATCCCCAGAAGCGGACTAGCCCGAACCACCGGGGAGCTGTTTTTT. Translation gives CASSIPRSGLARTTGELFF.

This rearrangement joins TRBV9 to TRBJ1-3; 7 nucleotides align to TRBD1. The V gene's germline CDR1 is SGDLS and CDR2 YYNGEE. There are 15 residues in the CDR3. Losses at the gene ends were 0 bases for V and 4 bases for J; bases not matched to a gene: 4. The CDR3 here is CASSVGQGSGNTIYF. CDR3 nucleotide sequence: TGTGCCAGCAGCGTAGGACAGGGCTCCGGAAACACCATATATTTT.

V usage is TRBV12-3 or TRBV12-4 and J usage is TRBJ1-1; the D is unclear. Trimming left V 4 bases short and J 7 bases short, with 10 bases between. The CDR3 is 12 residues long. CDR3 sequence: CASSSQVFEAFF. Written as DNA, the CDR3 is TGTGCCAGCAGTTCGCAGGTCTTTGAAGCTTTCTTT.

The chain recombines TRBV2 with TRBJ2-1; 11 bases agree with TRBD2. The CDR3 contains 15 residues. Looked up from germline, CDR1 is SNHLY and CDR2 is FYNNEI. The trim removed 6 bases at V and 4 bases at J, leaving 5 bases unmatched. CDR3 DNA sequence: TGTGCCAGCAGCGAACTAGCGGGGGCATACAATGAGCAGTTCTTC. This sequence encodes CASSELAGAYNEQFF.

The chain combines TRBV7-8 with TRBJ1-5; possible D gene TRBD1, 5 bases. The CDR3 runs 15 residues. The V and J ends lost 3 bases and 11 bases respectively, with 20 bases between them. Germline V gives CDR1 SGHVS, CDR2 FQNEAQ. The CDR3 DNA reads as TGTGCCAGCAGCTTGGCCAGGAGACTAGCGGGGGCCCAGCATTTT. It specifies CASSLARRLAGAQHF. Together with reference TRBV7-8 and TRBJ1-5, the CDR3 gives the full variable domain: GAGVSQSPRYKVAKRGQDVALRCDPISGHVSLFWYQQALGQGPEFLTYFQNEAQLDKSGLPSDRFFAERPEGSVSTLKIQRTQQEDSAVYLCASSLARRLAGAQHFGDGTRLSIL.

The chain joins TRBV27 to TRBJ2-2; D ambiguous. CDR1 and CDR2 (germline): MNHEY, SMNVEV (reference sequence). V lost 1 base and J lost 6, with 6 bases in between. This CDR3 region has 13 residues. CDR3 region: CASSLWGPGELFF. CDR3 nucleotide sequence: TGTGCCAGCAGTTTATGGGGTCCCGGGGAGCTGTTTTTT.

The chain recombines TRBV15 with TRBJ2-7; D remains ambiguous. Germline V gene lookup returns CDR1 LNHNV and CDR2 YYDKDF (reference sequence). Trimming stripped 0 bases from V and 0 bases from J, with 12 bases between. The length of the CDR3 is 16 residues. CDR3 sequence reads: CATSREPQVTSYEQYF. The CDR3, as DNA: TGTGCCACCAGCAGAGAACCCCAGGTCACCTCCTACGAGCAGTACTTC. Drawing the rest from reference TRBV15 and TRBJ2-7, the complete variable domain is DAMVIQNPRYQVTQFGKPVTLSCSQTLNHNVMYWYQQKSSQAPKLLFHYYDKDFNNEADTPDNFQSRRPNTSFCFLDIRSPGLGDTAMYLCATSREPQVTSYEQYFGPGTRLTVT.

This chain connects TRBV5-4 to TRBJ1-1; 8 positions agree with TRBD1. This CDR3 contains 15 residues. J was trimmed by 4 bases and V by 4 bases; bases with no gene match: 9. Per germline, CDR1 SGHNT and CDR2 YYREEE (reference sequence). The CDR3 DNA follows: TGTGCCAGCAGCACCAGGACAGGGAGGGTCACTGAAGCTTTCTTT. It encodes CASSTRTGRVTEAFF.

J is TRBJ1-1 and V is TRBV6-5; tentatively, D is TRBD1 (6 bases). The CDR3 spans 14 residues. Germline V gene data show CDR1 as MNHEY and CDR2 as SVGAGI. Trimming removed 7 bases at V and 6 bases at J, with 18 bases between. The CDR3 protein is CASTRTGTSPEAFF. In DNA form, the CDR3 reads TGTGCCAGCACGAGAACCGGGACAAGCCCTGAAGCTTTCTTT.

The V gene is TRBV9, the J gene TRBJ1-1; 7 bases are shared with TRBD1. CDR1 and CDR2 from the germline V gene are SGDLS and YYNGEE. The CDR3 totals 13 residues. V was clipped by 0 bases and J by 7 bases; unmatched bases: 3. CDR3 protein: CASSVGTGNEAFF. As DNA, the CDR3 is TGTGCCAGCAGCGTAGGGACAGGCAATGAAGCTTTCTTT.

V and J are TRBV11-3 and TRBJ2-5; 7 bases align to TRBD1. This CDR3 region has 15 residues. Germline V CDR1 and CDR2: SGHNT, YENEEA. J gave up 5 bases and V 4 bases, and 10 bases lay outside the gene matches. The CDR3: CASSWGRGGEETQYF. CDR3 nucleotides: TGTGCCAGCAGCTGGGGGAGAGGGGGCGAGGAGACCCAGTACTTC.

The V call is TRBV5-4, the J call TRBJ2-3; the D is unclear. CDR1 is SGHNT and CDR2 is YYREEE in the germline V gene (reference sequence). The CDR3 has 16 residues. V was pared by 0 bases and J by 0 bases, with 11 bases between. CDR3 sequence: CASSLALAQSTDTQYF. CDR3 sequence (DNA): TGTGCCAGCAGCTTGGCATTGGCCCAGAGCACAGATACGCAGTATTTT.

The chain links TRBV19 to TRBJ2-5; D is uncertain. From germline, CDR1 is LNHDA and CDR2 SQIVND (reference sequence). This CDR3 is built from 16 residues. V was cut by 5 bases and J by 4 bases, with 20 bases left in between. CDR3 region: CASSSRQGGLLETQYF. CDR3 in DNA: TGTGCCAGTAGTTCCCGACAAGGCGGATTATTAGAGACCCAGTACTTC.

V usage is TRBV6-2 or TRBV6-3 and J usage is TRBJ1-1; no clear D. This CDR3 has 13 amino acids. V was trimmed by 4 bases and J by 11 bases, leaving 17 bases between them. In germline, CDR1 is MNHEY, CDR2 SVGEGT. The CDR3 here is CASSLLERELAFF. The CDR3 DNA reads TGTGCCAGCAGTTTGCTAGAACGTGAACTGGCTTTCTTT.

The rearrangement links TRBV7-9 to TRBJ1-1, with unresolved D. V lost 6 bases and J lost 0, with 14 bases in between. This CDR3 has 15 amino acids. The germline V gene has CDR1 SEHNR and CDR2 FQNEAQ (reference sequence). CDR3 residues: CASRRYYPLNTEAFF. The CDR3 DNA is TGTGCCAGCAGACGTTACTATCCACTGAACACTGAAGCTTTCTTT.